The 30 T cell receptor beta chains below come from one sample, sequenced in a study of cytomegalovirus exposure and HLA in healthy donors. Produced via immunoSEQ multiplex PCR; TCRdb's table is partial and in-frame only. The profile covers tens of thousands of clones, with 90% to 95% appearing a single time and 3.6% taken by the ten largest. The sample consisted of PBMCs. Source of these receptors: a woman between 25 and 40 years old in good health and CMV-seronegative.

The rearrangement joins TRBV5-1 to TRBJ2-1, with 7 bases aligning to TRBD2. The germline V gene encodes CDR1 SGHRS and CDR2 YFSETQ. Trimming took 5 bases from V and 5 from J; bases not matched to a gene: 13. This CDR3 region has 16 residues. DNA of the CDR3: TGCGCCAGCAGTCCGAGGTCGGGGGAGGGTAACAATGAGCAGTTCTTC. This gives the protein CASSPRSGEGNNEQFF. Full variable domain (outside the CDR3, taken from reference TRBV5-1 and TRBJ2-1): KAGVTQTPRYLIKTRGQQVTLSCSPISGHRSVSWYQQTPGQGLQFLFEYFSETQRNKGNFPGRFSGRQFSNSRSEMNVSTLELGDSALYLCASSPRSGEGNNEQFFGPGTRLTVL.

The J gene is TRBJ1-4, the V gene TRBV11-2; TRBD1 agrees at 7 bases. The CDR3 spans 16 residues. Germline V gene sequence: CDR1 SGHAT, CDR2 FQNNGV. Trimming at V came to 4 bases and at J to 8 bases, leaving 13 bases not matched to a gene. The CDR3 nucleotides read TGTGCCAGCAGCTCACCGGGGGCAGGGGGTATAGAAAAACTGTTTTTT. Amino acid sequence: CASSSPGAGGIEKLFF.

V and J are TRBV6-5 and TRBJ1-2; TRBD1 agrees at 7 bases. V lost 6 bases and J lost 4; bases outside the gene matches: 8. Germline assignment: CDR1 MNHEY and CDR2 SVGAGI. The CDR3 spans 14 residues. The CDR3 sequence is CASRPPGGFYGYTF. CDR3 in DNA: TGTGCCAGCAGGCCTCCAGGGGGATTCTATGGCTACACCTTC.

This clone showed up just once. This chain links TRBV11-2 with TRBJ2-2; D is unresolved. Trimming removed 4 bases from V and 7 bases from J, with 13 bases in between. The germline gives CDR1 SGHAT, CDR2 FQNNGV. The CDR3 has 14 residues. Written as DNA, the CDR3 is TGTGCCAGCAGCTCAACGAACCAACACGGGGAGCTGTTTTTT. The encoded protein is CASSSTNQHGELFF.

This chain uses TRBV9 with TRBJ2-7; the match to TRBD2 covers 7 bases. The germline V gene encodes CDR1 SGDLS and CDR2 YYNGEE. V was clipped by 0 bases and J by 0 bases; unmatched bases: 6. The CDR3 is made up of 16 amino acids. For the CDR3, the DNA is TGTGCCAGCAGCGTAGGGGATGGGGGGGACTCCTACGAGCAGTACTTC. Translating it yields CASSVGDGGDSYEQYF. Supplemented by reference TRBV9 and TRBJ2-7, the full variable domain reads DSGVTQTPKHLITATGQRVTLRCSPRSGDLSVYWYQQSLDQGLQFLIQYYNGEERAKGNILERFSAQQFPDLHSELNLSSLELGDSALYFCASSVGDGGDSYEQYFGPGTRLTVT.

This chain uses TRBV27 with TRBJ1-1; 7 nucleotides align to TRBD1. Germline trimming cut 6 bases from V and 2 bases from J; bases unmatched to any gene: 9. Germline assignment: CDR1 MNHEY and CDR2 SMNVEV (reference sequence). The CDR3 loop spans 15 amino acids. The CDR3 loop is CASSVTGTANTEAFF. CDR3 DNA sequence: TGTGCCAGCAGCGTAACCGGGACAGCAAACACTGAAGCTTTCTTT.

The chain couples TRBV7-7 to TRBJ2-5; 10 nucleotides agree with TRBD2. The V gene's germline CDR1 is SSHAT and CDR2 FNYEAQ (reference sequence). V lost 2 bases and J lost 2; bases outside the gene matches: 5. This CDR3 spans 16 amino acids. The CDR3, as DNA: TGTGCCAGCAGCTTACTAGCGGGGGCCCAACAAGAGACCCAGTACTTC. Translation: CASSLLAGAQQETQYF.

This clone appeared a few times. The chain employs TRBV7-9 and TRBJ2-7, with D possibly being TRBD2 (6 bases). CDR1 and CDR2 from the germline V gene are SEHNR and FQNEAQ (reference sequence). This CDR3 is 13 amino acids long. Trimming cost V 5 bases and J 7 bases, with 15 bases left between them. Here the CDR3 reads CASSPITAGEQYF. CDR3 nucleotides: TGTGCCAGCAGCCCTATAACGGCGGGGGAGCAGTACTTC.

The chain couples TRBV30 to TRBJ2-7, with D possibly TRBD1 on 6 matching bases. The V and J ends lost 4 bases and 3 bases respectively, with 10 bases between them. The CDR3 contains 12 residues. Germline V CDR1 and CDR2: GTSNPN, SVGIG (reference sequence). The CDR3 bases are TGTGCCTGGAAACAGGGATACTACGAGCAGTACTTC. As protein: CAWKQGYYEQYF.

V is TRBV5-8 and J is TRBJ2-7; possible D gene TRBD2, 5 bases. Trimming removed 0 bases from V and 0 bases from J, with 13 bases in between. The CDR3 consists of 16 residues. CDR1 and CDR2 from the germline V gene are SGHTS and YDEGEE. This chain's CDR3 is CASSLGPPGSSYEQYF. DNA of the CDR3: TGTGCCAGCAGCTTGGGTCCCCCGGGATCCTCCTACGAGCAGTACTTC.

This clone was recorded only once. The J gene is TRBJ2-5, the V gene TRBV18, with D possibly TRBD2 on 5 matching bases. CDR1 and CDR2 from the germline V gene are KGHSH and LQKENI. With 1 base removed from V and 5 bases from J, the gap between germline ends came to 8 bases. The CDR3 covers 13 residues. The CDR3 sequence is CASSPHSGETQYF. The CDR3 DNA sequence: TGTGCCAGCTCACCACACAGCGGCGAGACCCAGTACTTC.

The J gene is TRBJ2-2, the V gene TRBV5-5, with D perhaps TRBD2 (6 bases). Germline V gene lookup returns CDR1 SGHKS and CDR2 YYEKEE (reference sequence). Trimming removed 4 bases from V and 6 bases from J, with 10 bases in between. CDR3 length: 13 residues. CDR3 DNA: TGTGCCAGCAGCAGACTAGTCGCCGGGGAGCTGTTTTTT. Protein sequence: CASSRLVAGELFF. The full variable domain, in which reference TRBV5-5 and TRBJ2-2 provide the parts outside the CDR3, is DAGVTQSPTHLIKTRGQQVTLRCSPISGHKSVSWYQQVLGQGPQFIFQYYEKEERGRGNFPDRFSARQFPNYSSELNVNALLLGDSALYLCASSRLVAGELFFGEGSRLTVL.

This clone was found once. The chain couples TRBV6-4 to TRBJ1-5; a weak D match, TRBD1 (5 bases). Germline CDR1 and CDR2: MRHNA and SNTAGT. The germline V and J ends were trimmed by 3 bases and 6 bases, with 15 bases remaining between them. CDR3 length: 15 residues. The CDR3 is CASSEEAGKGQPQHF. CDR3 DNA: TGTGCCAGCAGTGAAGAGGCAGGGAAGGGTCAGCCCCAGCATTTT.

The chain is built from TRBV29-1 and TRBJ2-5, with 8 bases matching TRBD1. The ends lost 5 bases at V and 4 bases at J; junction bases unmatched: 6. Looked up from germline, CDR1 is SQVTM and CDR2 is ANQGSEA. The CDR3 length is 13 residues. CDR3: CSVSLTGGETQYF. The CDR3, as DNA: TGCAGCGTTTCCCTCACAGGGGGAGAGACCCAGTACTTC.

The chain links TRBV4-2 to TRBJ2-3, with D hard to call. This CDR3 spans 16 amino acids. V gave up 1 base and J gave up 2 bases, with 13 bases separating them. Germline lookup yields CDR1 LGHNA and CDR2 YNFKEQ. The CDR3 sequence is CASSQVTPRATDTQYF. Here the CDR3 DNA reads TGTGCCAGCAGCCAAGTAACCCCCCGAGCCACAGATACGCAGTATTTT.

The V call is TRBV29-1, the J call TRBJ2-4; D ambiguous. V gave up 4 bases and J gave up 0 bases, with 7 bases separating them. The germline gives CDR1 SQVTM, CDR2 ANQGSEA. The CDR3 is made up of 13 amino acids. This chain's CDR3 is CSVAREAKNIQYF. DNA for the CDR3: TGCAGCGTTGCCCGAGAAGCCAAAAACATTCAGTACTTC.

The CDR3 reads CASSLEGQGNEKLFF. As DNA, the CDR3 is TGCGCCAGCAGCTTGGAAGGACAGGGAAATGAAAAACTGTTTTTT. This chain connects TRBV5-1 to TRBJ1-4, with 8 bases identical to TRBD1. The trim removed 0 bases at V and 5 bases at J, leaving 3 bases unmatched. The CDR3 runs 15 residues. The germline CDR1 and CDR2 sequences are SGHRS and YFSETQ. Supplemented by reference TRBV5-1 and TRBJ1-4, the full variable domain reads KAGVTQTPRYLIKTRGQQVTLSCSPISGHRSVSWYQQTPGQGLQFLFEYFSETQRNKGNFPGRFSGRQFSNSRSEMNVSTLELGDSALYLCASSLEGQGNEKLFFGSGTQLSVL.

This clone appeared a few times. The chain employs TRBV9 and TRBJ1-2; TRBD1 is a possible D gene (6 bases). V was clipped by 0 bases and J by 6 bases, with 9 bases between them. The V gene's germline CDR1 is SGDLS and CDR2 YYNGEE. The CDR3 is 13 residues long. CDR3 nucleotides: TGTGCCAGCAGCGTAGCTACAGGGAATGGCTACACCTTC. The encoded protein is CASSVATGNGYTF.

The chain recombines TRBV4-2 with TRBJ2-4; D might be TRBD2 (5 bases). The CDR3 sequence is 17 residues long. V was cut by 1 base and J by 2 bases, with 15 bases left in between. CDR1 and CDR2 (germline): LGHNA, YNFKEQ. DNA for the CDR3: TGTGCCAGCAGCCAAGGTGAGAGGGAGTGGCCCAAAAACATTCAGTACTTC. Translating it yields CASSQGEREWPKNIQYF.

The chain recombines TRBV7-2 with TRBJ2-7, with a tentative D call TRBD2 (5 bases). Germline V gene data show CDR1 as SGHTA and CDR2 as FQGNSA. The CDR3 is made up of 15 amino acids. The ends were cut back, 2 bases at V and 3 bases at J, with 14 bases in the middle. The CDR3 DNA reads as TGTGCCAGCAGCTTATACACGGGGAGAGTCTACGAGCAGTACTTC. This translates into CASSLYTGRVYEQYF.

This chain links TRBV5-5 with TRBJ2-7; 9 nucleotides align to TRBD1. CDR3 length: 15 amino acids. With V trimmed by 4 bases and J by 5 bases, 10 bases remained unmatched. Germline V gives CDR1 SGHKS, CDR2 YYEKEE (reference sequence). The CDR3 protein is CASSNRGREGDEQYF. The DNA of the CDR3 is TGTGCCAGCAGCAACAGGGGGCGGGAAGGGGACGAGCAGTACTTC.

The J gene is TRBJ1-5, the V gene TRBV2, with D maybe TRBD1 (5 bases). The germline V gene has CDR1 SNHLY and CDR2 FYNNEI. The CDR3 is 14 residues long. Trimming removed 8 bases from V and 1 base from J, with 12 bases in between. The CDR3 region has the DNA TGTGCCAGCGGGATGGGACTCAGCAATCAGCCCCAGCATTTT. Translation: CASGMGLSNQPQHF.

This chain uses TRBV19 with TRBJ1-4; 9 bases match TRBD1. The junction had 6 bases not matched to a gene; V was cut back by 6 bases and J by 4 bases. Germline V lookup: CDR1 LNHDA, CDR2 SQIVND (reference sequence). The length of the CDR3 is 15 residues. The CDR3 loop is CASRSGTGLNEKLFF. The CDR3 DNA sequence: TGTGCCAGTAGAAGTGGGACAGGGCTTAATGAAAAACTGTTTTTT.

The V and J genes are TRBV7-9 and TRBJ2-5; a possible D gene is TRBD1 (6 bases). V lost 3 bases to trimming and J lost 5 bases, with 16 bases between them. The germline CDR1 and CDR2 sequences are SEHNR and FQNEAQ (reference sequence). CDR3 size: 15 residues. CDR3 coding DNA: TGTGCCAGCAGCTTTCGCGGCCCGAGGGGGGAGACCCAGTACTTC. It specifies CASSFRGPRGETQYF.

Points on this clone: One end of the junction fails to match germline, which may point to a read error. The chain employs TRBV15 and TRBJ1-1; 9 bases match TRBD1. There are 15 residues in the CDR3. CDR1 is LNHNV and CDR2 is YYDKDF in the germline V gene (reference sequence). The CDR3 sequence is CATSRDRWDRDYIVF. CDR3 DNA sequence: TGTGCCACCAGCAGAGATCGTTGGGACAGGGACTACATTGTTTTT.

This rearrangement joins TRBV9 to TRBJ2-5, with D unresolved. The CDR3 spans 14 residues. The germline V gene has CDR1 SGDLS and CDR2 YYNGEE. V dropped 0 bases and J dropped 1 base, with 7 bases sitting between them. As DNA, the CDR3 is TGTGCCAGCAGCGTAGAAATCAGCCAAGAGACCCAGTACTTC. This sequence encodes CASSVEISQETQYF.

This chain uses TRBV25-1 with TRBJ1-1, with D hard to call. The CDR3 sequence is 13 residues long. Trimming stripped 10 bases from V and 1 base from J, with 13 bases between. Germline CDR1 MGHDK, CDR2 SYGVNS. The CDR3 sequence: CATNPGWNTEAFF. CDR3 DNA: TGTGCCACCAACCCAGGATGGAACACTGAAGCTTTCTTT.

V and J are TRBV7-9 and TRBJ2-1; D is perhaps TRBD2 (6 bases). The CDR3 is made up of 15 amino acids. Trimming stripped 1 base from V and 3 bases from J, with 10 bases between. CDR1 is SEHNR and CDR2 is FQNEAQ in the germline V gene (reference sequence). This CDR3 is CASSLDLGSYNEQFF. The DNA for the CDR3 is TGTGCCAGCAGCTTAGATCTCGGGAGCTACAATGAGCAGTTCTTC.

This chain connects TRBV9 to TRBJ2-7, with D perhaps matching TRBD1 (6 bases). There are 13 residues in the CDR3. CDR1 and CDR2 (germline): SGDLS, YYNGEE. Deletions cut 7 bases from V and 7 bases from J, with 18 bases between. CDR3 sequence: CASSSRGGREQYF. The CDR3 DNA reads TGTGCCAGCTCCTCCAGGGGTGGACGGGAGCAGTACTTC.

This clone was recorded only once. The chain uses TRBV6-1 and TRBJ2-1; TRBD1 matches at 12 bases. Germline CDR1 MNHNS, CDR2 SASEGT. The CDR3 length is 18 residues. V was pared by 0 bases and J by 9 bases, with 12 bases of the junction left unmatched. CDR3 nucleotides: TGTGCCAGCAGTGAAGCCCTTTTGATCGGGACAGGGGGCACTGAGCAGTTCTTC. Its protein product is CASSEALLIGTGGTEQFF.